This T cell receptor (beta chain) emerged from a study of blood T cell repertoires in COVID-19. Whole-study context: Material from acute and convalescent COVID-19 was sourced from the United States, Italy and Spain. Sample material is recorded as cDNA or gDNA derived from T cells, B-cell-depleted T cells, or PBMCs.

As originally analysed: Nucleated cell counts were estimated from reference gene primer amplification. TCRdb's table, derived via immunoSEQ multiplex PCR, lists solely in-frame clones and lacks some. The V and J calls and the clone size are those of that table, but D and trimming were determined from the DNA. The top ten clones hold about 3.9% of a sample with about 120,000 clones, about 85% of them seen once. CDR3 length: 14 amino acids. Germline V gene data show CDR1 as MNHNY and CDR2 as SVGAGI (reference sequence). The V and J ends lost 6 bases and 2 bases, in that order; junction bases with no gene match: 5.

This TCR came from a man in his 60s with acute or convalescent COVID-19. Sequenced input: peripheral blood. This chain connects TRBV6-6 to TRBJ1-1; TRBD1 matches 8 bases. The CDR3 nucleotides read TGTGCCAGCAGCCCCGGACAGGGTAACACTGAAGCTTTCTTT. This translates into CASSPGQGNTEAFF.